These 6 T cell receptor beta chains were all obtained from the same sample, sequenced in a study of regulatory T cells in long-lasting Graves disease. Sample time point: newly diagnosed GD, antithyroid drugs for less than 3 months. The TCR library used RNA extracted from PBMCs. Sequencing libraries for TCR beta were prepared with iRepertoire HTBI primers and Arm-PCR of CDR3 regions. One entry per CDR3 protein, called by TCRdb with MiXCR from the multiplex PCR reads. Among under 800,000 distinct CDR3 sequences listed, about 15% were seen once. The same data also went into a second study, on T cells in Graves' hyperthyroidism and ophthalmopathy.

The sample in question was peripheral blood mononuclear cells (PBMCs), obtained at new diagnosis, from a patient treated with antithyroid drugs. Receptors were obtained from a woman in her 30s with Graves disease.

This clonotype was found a few times. The chain uses TRBV4-1 and TRBJ2-7; D might be TRBD2 (5 bases). The V gene's germline CDR1 is MGHRA and CDR2 YSYEKL. V was shortened by 4 bases and J by 7 bases, with 8 bases between the two germline ends. This CDR3 has 11 residues. CDR3: CASSRPGEQYF. CDR3 nucleotides: TGCGCCAGCAGCCGGCCGGGAGAGCAGTACTTC.

This clonotype came up many times. This sequence joins TRBV7-2 and TRBJ1-1; D unclear. From germline, CDR1 is SGHTA and CDR2 FQGNSA. V was pared by 3 bases and J by 0 bases, with 11 bases between. The CDR3 consists of 15 residues. CDR3 sequence: CASSLGVNLNTEAFF. CDR3 bases: TGTGCCAGCAGCTTGGGCGTGAACCTGAACACTGAAGCTTTCTTT.

This clonotype was found many times. The chain joins TRBV6-1 to TRBJ2-3; D remains unclear. The length of the CDR3 is 13 residues. The V end lost 5 bases, the J end lost 2 bases, and 8 bases lay between the germline ends. Germline CDR1 and CDR2: MNHNS and SASEGT. In nucleotides, the CDR3 is TGTGCCAGCAGTACCATCCACACAGATACGCAGTATTTT. This sequence encodes CASSTIHTDTQYF.

In its sample, this clonotype was seen many times. The V and J genes are TRBV7-9 and TRBJ1-1; D possibly corresponds to TRBD1 (6 bases). This CDR3 spans 13 amino acids. Looked up from germline, CDR1 is SEHNR and CDR2 is FQNEAQ (reference sequence). V lost 4 bases and J 4 bases, leaving 10 bases between the germline ends. The CDR3 loop is CASSSQGPTEAFF. The CDR3 DNA is TGTGCCAGCAGCTCACAGGGTCCCACTGAAGCTTTCTTT. The full variable domain, completed using reference TRBV7-9 and TRBJ1-1, is DTGVSQNPRHKITKRGQNVTFRCDPISEHNRLYWYRQTLGQGPEFLTYFQNEAQLEKSRLLSDRFSAERPKGSFSTLEIQRTEQGDSAMYLCASSSQGPTEAFFGQGTRLTVV.

This clonotype was observed many times. The chain combines TRBV6-1 with TRBJ2-7; the D is unclear. Germline CDR1 is MNHNS and CDR2 is SASEGT. Trimming left V 4 bases short and J 5 bases short, with 12 bases between. This CDR3 has 13 residues. CDR3 in DNA: TGTGCCAGCAGTGTGACGGAATCTAACGAGCAGTACTTC. It translates to CASSVTESNEQYF.

This chain uses TRBV12-5 with TRBJ1-2; D remains unclear. CDR1 and CDR2 from the germline V gene are LGHNT and FRNRAP. V gave up 9 bases and J gave up 4 bases, with 15 bases separating them. There are 13 residues in the CDR3. CDR3 loop: CASGWEGSYGYTF. DNA of the CDR3: TGTGCTAGCGGATGGGAGGGATCCTATGGCTACACCTTC.